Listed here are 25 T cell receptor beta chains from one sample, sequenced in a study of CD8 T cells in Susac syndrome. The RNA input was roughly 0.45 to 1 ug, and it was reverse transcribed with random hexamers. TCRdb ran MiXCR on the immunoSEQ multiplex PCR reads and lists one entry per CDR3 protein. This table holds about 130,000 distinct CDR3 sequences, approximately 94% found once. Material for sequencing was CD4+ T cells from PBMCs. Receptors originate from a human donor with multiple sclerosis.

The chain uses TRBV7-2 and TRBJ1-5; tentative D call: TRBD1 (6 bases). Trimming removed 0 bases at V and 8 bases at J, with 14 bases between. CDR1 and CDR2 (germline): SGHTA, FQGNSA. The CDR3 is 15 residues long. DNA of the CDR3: TGTGCCAGCAGCTTAGCCTCCGCGACAGGTGAGCCCCAGCATTTT. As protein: CASSLASATGEPQHF.

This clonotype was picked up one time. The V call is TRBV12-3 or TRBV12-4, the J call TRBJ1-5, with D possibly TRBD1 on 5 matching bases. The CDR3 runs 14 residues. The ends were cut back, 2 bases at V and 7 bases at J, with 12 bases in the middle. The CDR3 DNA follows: TGTGCCAGCAGTTTATTGGCAGGGACCCAGCCCCAGCATTTT. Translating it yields CASSLLAGTQPQHF.

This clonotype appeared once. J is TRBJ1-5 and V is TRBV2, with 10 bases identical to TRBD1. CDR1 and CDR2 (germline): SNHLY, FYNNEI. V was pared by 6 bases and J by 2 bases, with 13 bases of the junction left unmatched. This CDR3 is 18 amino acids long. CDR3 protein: CASSSLTGGTSGNQPQHF. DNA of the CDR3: TGTGCCAGCAGCTCATTGACAGGGGGCACGAGTGGCAATCAGCCCCAGCATTTT.

Here the CDR3 DNA reads TGTGCCATCAGTGAGTCGGGACAGTCACATAGCAATCAGCCCCAGCATTTT. Translation gives CAISESGQSHSNQPQHF. The rearrangement links TRBV10-3 to TRBJ1-5; TRBD1 matches 7 bases. The CDR3 is 17 residues long. The germline V gene has CDR1 ENHRY and CDR2 SYGVKD. With V trimmed by 0 bases and J by 0 bases, 5 bases remained unmatched.

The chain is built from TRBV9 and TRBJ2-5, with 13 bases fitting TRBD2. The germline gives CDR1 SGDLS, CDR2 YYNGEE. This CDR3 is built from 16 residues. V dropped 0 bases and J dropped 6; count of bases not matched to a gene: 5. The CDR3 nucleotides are TGTGCCAGCAGCGTAGATCTGGGACTAGCGGGACAGACCCAGTACTTC. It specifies CASSVDLGLAGQTQYF.

CDR3 nucleotides: TGCAGTGCTCCGATCGATACCTGGGAGCAGTACTTC. This codes for CSAPIDTWEQYF. The gene calls are TRBV20-1 and TRBJ2-7; D unresolved. The CDR3 extends over 12 amino acids. Germline V gene sequence: CDR1 DFQATT, CDR2 SNEGSKA (reference sequence). V was clipped by 5 bases and J by 7 bases, with 15 bases between them.

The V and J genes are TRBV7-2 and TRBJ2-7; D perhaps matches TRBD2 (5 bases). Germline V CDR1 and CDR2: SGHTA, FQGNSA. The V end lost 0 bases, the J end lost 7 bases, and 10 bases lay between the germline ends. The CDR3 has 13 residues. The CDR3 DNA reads TGTGCCAGCAGCTTAGCGGGAGCGAGGGAGCAGTACTTC. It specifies CASSLAGAREQYF.

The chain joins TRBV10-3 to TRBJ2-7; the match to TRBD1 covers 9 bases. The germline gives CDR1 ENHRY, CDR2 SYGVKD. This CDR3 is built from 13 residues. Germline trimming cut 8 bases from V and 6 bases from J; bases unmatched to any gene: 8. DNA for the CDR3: TGTGCCATCGGCCGGGACAGGGCGACCGAGCAGTACTTC. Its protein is CAIGRDRATEQYF.

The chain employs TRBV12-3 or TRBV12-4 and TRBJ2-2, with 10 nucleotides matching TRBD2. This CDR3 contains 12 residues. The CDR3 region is CASGGETGELFF. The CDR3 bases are TGTGCGAGCGGGGGGGAAACCGGGGAGCTGTTTTTT.

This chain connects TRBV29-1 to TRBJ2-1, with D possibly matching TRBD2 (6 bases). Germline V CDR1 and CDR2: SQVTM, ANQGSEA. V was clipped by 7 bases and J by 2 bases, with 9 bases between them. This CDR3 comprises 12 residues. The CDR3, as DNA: TGCAGCGGGGGGACTGCCTACAATGAGCAGTTCTTC. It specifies CSGGTAYNEQFF.

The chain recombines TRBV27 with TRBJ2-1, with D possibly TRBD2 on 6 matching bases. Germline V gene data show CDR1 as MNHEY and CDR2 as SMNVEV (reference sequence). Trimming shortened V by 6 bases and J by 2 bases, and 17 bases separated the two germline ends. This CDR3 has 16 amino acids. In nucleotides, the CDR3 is TGTGCCAGCAGGCGCGGGATGGAGGAAACCTACAATGAGCAGTTCTTC. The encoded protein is CASRRGMEETYNEQFF.

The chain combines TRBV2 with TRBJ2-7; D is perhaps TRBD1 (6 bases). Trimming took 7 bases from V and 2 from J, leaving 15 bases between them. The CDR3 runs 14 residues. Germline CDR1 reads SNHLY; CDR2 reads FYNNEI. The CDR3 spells CASTSQGSTYEQYF. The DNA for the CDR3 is TGTGCCAGCACTTCCCAGGGGAGTACCTACGAGCAGTACTTC.

The DNA for the CDR3 is TGTGCCACGGCTAGGGCGGGGGAGGTGAATCAGCCCCAGCATTTT. This translates into CATARAGEVNQPQHF. The V gene is TRBV6-5, the J gene TRBJ1-5; weak D call: TRBD1 (5 bases). The V gene lost 10 bases and the J gene lost 4 bases, with 20 bases spanning the gap. The CDR3 covers 15 residues. CDR1 is MNHEY and CDR2 is SVGAGI in the germline V gene.

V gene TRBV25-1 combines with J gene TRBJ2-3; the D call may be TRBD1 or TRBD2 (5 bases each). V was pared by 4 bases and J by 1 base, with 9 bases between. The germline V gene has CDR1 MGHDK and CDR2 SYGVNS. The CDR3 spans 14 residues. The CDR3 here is CASSGLGGTDTQYF. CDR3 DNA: TGTGCCAGCAGTGGATTGGGGGGCACAGATACGCAGTATTTT.

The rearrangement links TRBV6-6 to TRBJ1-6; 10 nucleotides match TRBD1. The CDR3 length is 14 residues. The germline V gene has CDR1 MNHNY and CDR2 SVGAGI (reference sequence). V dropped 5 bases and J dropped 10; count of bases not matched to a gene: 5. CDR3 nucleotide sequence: TGTGCCAGCAGTCTCGGGACAGGGGTCTCACCCCTCCACTTT. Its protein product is CASSLGTGVSPLHF.

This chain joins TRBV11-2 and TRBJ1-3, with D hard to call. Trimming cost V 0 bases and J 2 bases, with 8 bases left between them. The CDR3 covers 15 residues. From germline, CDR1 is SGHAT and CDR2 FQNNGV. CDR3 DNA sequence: TGTGCCAGCAGCTTAGATGCCGGGCCTGGAAACACCATATATTTT. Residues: CASSLDAGPGNTIYF.

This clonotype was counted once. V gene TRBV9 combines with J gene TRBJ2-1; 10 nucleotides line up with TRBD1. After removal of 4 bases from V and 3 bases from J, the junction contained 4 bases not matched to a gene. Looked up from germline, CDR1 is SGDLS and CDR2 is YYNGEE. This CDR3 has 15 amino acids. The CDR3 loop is CASSPDRGSYNEQFF. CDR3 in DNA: TGTGCCAGCAGCCCGGACAGGGGGAGCTACAATGAGCAGTTCTTC. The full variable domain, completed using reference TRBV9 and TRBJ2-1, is DSGVTQTPKHLITATGQRVTLRCSPRSGDLSVYWYQQSLDQGLQFLIQYYNGEERAKGNILERFSAQQFPDLHSELNLSSLELGDSALYFCASSPDRGSYNEQFFGPGTRLTVL.

DNA of the CDR3: TGTGCCAGCAGTTTACGAGCGCACAACACCGGGGAGCTGTTTTTT. Residues: CASSLRAHNTGELFF. This chain connects TRBV27 to TRBJ2-2; D is unresolved. V was shortened by 2 bases and J by 2 bases, with 9 bases between the two germline ends. The germline CDR1 and CDR2 sequences are MNHEY and SMNVEV (reference sequence). There are 15 residues in the CDR3.

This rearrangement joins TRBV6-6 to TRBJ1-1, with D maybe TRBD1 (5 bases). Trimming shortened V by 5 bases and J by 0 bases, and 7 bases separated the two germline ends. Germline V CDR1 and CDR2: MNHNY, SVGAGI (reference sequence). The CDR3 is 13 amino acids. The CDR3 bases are TGTGCCAGCAGTACAGGACTGAACACTGAAGCTTTCTTT. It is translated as CASSTGLNTEAFF.

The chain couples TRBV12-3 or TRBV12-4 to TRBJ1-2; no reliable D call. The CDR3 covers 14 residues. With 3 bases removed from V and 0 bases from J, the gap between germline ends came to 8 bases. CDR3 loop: CASSLGRTNYGYTF. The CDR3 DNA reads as TGTGCCAGCAGTTTGGGGAGAACTAACTATGGCTACACCTTC.

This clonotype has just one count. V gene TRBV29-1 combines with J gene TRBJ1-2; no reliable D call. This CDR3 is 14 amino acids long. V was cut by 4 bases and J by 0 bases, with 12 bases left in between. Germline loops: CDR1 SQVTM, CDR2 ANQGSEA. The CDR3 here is CSVGASKTNYGYTF. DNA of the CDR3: TGCAGCGTTGGAGCGAGCAAAACTAACTATGGCTACACCTTC. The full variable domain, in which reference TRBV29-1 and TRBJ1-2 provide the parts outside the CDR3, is SAVISQKPSRDICQRGTSLTIQCQVDSQVTMMFWYRQQPGQSLTLIATANQGSEATYESGFVIDKFPISRPNLTFSTLTVSNMSPEDSSIYLCSVGASKTNYGYTFGSGTRLTVV.

CDR3 sequence: CASSQDLGPQGRQFF. CDR3 DNA: TGCGCCAGCAGCCAAGATTTGGGACCGCAAGGTCGGCAGTTCTTC. This chain joins TRBV4-1 and TRBJ2-1, with D perhaps being TRBD1 or TRBD2 (5 bases each). Between the trimmed V and J ends, which lost 0 bases and 12 bases, there was a span of 18 bases. Germline CDR1 is MGHRA and CDR2 is YSYEKL. The CDR3 has 15 amino acids.

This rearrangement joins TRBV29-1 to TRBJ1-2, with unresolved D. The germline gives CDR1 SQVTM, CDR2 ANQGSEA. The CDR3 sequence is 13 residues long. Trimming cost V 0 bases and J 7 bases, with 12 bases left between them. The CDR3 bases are TGCAGCGTTGAAGATCCTGGTTTTTCTGGCTACACCTTC. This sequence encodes CSVEDPGFSGYTF. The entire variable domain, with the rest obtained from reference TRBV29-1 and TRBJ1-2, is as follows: SAVISQKPSRDICQRGTSLTIQCQVDSQVTMMFWYRQQPGQSLTLIATANQGSEATYESGFVIDKFPISRPNLTFSTLTVSNMSPEDSSIYLCSVEDPGFSGYTFGSGTRLTVV.

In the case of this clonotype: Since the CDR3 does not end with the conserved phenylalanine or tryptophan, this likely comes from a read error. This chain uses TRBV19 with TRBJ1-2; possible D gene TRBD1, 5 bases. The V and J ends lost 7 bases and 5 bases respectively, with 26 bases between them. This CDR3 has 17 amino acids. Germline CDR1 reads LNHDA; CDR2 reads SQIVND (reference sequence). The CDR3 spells CASTSLLATNSGYGYTL. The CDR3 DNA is TGTGCCAGTACCTCCCTCTTGGCCACAAATTCAGGGTATGGCTACACCCTC.

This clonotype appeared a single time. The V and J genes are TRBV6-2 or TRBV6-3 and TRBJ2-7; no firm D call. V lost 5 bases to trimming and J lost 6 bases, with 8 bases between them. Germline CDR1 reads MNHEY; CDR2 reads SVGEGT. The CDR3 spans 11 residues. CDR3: CASSDDFEQYF. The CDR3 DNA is TGTGCCAGCAGTGACGACTTCGAGCAGTACTTC.